This TCR beta chain was profiled in a study of blood T cell repertoires in COVID-19. Whole-study context: Both acute and convalescent COVID-19 samples were obtained from the United States, Italy and Spain. Nucleic acid was either cDNA or gDNA, and it came from T cells, B-cell-depleted T cells, or PBMCs.

This clone showed up just once. The length of the CDR3 is 16 residues. V lost 5 bases and J lost 2; bases outside the gene matches: 8. The V gene's germline CDR1 is MNHEY and CDR2 SVGEGT. Generated by immunoSEQ multiplex PCR, the TCRdb table keeps only in-frame clones and is missing some. The sample lists some 150,000 clones, roughly 79% seen once, with almost 8.5% in the top ten. The sequence was obtained from an older woman with active or convalescent COVID-19. The sequenced sample consisted of peripheral blood. This sequence joins TRBV6-2 or TRBV6-3 and TRBJ2-5; 10 nucleotides align to TRBD2. In DNA, the CDR3 is TGTGCCAGCAGTAAGAGGACTAGCGGAACTCAAGAGACCCAGTACTTC. The encoded protein is CASSKRTSGTQETQYF.